One T cell receptor beta chain is described in this entry. In the authors' workflow: Cell counts per sample came from amplifying reference gene primers. Method: immunoSEQ multiplex PCR; TCRdb's copy keeps in-frame clones and lacks some. V and J calls and clone size come straight from that table; D and trimming were deduced from the DNA. The table records some 190,000 clones, 85% to 90% of them present only once. The data were taken from a study of blood T cell repertoires in COVID-19. Study at large: Samples of COVID-19 (acute and convalescent) were obtained from the United States, Italy and Spain.

The CDR3 loop spans 14 amino acids. Looked up from germline, CDR1 is LGHNA and CDR2 is YSLEER. V shed 4 bases, J shed 9 bases, and the junction held 7 bases outside the gene matches. While infection was still active, Seattle patients were enrolled and then followed longitudinally. The sequence was obtained from a person aged 70 to 79 with COVID-19, enrolled during active disease. The specimen sequenced was peripheral blood. V usage is TRBV4-3 and J usage is TRBJ2-1; 9 bases are shared with TRBD1. The DNA of the CDR3 is TGCGCCAGCAGCCCCGGGACAGGGACTTTTGAGCAGTTCTTC. Protein: CASSPGTGTFEQFF.